The 28 T cell receptor beta chains presented below share a single source sample, sequenced in a study of blood T cells in healthy people across ages (dated by TCRdb to the mid-2010s). Library generation was performed with 5' RACE. The sequencer listed for this sample is Illumina HiSeq 2500. A second about 6 to 11 cycle PCR used a sample-barcoded 5' primer and a J-beta primer mix. Clones were called with MiXCR by TCRdb after fastp trimmed the public reads at Q25, and only in-frame beta chains were retained. A single entry per CDR3 protein holds the most common genes and DNA from its merged rows. The sample table records 700,000 to 900,000 distinct CDR3 sequences; 25% to 30% of these occur just once. Clones ranked in the top ten supply under 3% of the sample. These same records also appear under a second study, on T cells of mothers and their children.

Sample: blood. The receptors shown here come from a boy aged 5-17 years in good health.

The sample holds many counts of this clonotype. The gene calls are TRBV7-9 and TRBJ2-5, with D maybe TRBD1 (5 bases). Looked up from germline, CDR1 is SEHNR and CDR2 is FQNEAQ (reference sequence). With 6 bases removed from V and 5 bases from J, the gap between germline ends came to 13 bases. This CDR3 has 13 residues. CDR3 DNA sequence: TGTGCCAGCAGTCCAGTGGGGCGGGAGACCCAGTACTTC. It yields the protein CASSPVGRETQYF.

This clonotype was picked up a small number of times. The rearrangement uses TRBV29-1 and TRBJ2-1; 7 nucleotides match TRBD1. V lost 7 bases and J lost 6; bases outside the gene matches: 9. The germline V gene encodes CDR1 SQVTM and CDR2 ANQGSEA. CDR3 length: 13 amino acids. This CDR3 is CSGVRQGSNEQFF. As DNA, the CDR3 is TGCAGCGGGGTAAGACAGGGAAGCAATGAGCAGTTCTTC.

This clonotype has only a few counts. The chain uses TRBV11-2 and TRBJ2-3; D is perhaps TRBD2 (7 bases). The CDR3 has 17 residues. Per germline, CDR1 SGHAT and CDR2 FQNNGV. Trimming shortened V by 4 bases and J by 6 bases, and 23 bases separated the two germline ends. The CDR3 region is CASSSNGRGGLSDTQYF. The CDR3 nucleotides read TGTGCCAGCAGCTCAAATGGGAGGGGGGGCCTTTCGGATACGCAGTATTTT. The complete variable domain, with remaining parts taken from reference TRBV11-2 and TRBJ2-3, reads EAGVAQSPRYKIIEKRQSVAFWCNPISGHATLYWYQQILGQGPKLLIQFQNNGVVDDSQLPKDRFSAERLKGVDSTLKIQPAKLEDSAVYLCASSSNGRGGLSDTQYFGPGTRLTVL.

A remark on this clonotype: The CDR3 does not close with the conserved phenylalanine or tryptophan, likely indicating a read error. The gene calls are TRBV7-2 and TRBJ1-4; D gene unclear. From germline, CDR1 is SGHTA and CDR2 FQGNSA. Trimming left V 5 bases short and J 5 bases short, with 12 bases between. This CDR3 spans 14 amino acids. The CDR3 loop is CASSPQTSNEKLFL. The DNA of the CDR3 is TGTGCCAGCAGCCCACAGACTTCGAATGAAAAACTGTTTCTT.

This clonotype was found a few times. The V call is TRBV6-5, the J call TRBJ1-2; TRBD1 aligns across 8 bases. V was clipped by 6 bases and J by 7 bases; unmatched bases: 13. Germline values: CDR1 MNHEY, CDR2 SVGAGI. The CDR3 is 15 amino acids. CDR3 bases: TGTGCCAGCAGCCCCGGGGCAGGGGGCGCGGGTGGCTACACCTTC. Its translation: CASSPGAGGAGGYTF.

This clonotype was detected a few times. The chain recombines TRBV5-1 with TRBJ2-3; 8 bases line up with TRBD2. V dropped 0 bases and J dropped 3; count of bases not matched to a gene: 9. The CDR3 runs 17 residues. Germline V gene lookup returns CDR1 SGHRS and CDR2 YFSETQ. This chain's CDR3 is CASSLDRYGGGTDTQYF. DNA for the CDR3: TGCGCCAGCAGCTTGGATCGATACGGGGGGGGGACAGATACGCAGTATTTT.

The rearrangement uses TRBV20-1 and TRBJ2-4, with D perhaps matching TRBD1 or TRBD2 (7 bases each). CDR3 length: 15 amino acids. V shed 6 bases and J shed 8 bases, with 23 bases lying between them. From germline, CDR1 is DFQATT and CDR2 SNEGSKA (reference sequence). CDR3 in DNA: TGCAGTGCAAGCTCCACAGGGGCAGGGGGGGACATTCAGTACTTC. This encodes CSASSTGAGGDIQYF.

This clonotype has only a few counts. The chain has TRBV9 and TRBJ2-5; perhaps TRBD2 as D (6 bases). V was shortened by 0 bases and J by 4 bases, with 13 bases between the two germline ends. Looked up from germline, CDR1 is SGDLS and CDR2 is YYNGEE. This CDR3 contains 15 residues. This CDR3 reads CASSVGGAGIETQYF. The CDR3 DNA reads as TGTGCCAGCAGCGTAGGTGGGGCGGGGATAGAGACCCAGTACTTC. The full variable domain, in which reference TRBV9 and TRBJ2-5 provide the parts outside the CDR3, is DSGVTQTPKHLITATGQRVTLRCSPRSGDLSVYWYQQSLDQGLQFLIQYYNGEERAKGNILERFSAQQFPDLHSELNLSSLELGDSALYFCASSVGGAGIETQYFGPGTRLLVL.

The chain joins TRBV10-3 to TRBJ2-3; TRBD1 agrees at 7 bases. The ends lost 6 bases at V and 5 bases at J; junction bases unmatched: 11. The CDR3 has 15 residues. Germline V gene lookup returns CDR1 ENHRY and CDR2 SYGVKD. CDR3 DNA: TGTGCCATCAGAGACCCGGACAGGACCGGAGATACGCAGTATTTT. Translated: CAIRDPDRTGDTQYF.

This clonotype has only a few counts. This chain links TRBV15 with TRBJ1-6; 8 bases agree with TRBD1. Trimming removed 1 base from V and 8 bases from J; junction bases left unmatched: 7. Germline V gene data show CDR1 as LNHNV and CDR2 as YYDKDF (reference sequence). This CDR3 is built from 16 residues. The CDR3 coding sequence is TGTGCCACCAGCAGAGTACAGGGGGACAGGTATTCACCCCTCCACTTT. The encoded protein is CATSRVQGDRYSPLHF.

The chain recombines TRBV7-9 with TRBJ1-2; no clear D. Trimming removed 5 bases from V and 3 bases from J, with 13 bases in between. The germline V gene has CDR1 SEHNR and CDR2 FQNEAQ (reference sequence). The CDR3 contains 14 residues. CDR3 in amino acids: CASSPRAGHYGYTF. The DNA of the CDR3 is TGTGCCAGCAGCCCCCGGGCCGGGCACTATGGCTACACCTTC.

This clonotype appeared many times. The chain links TRBV5-5 to TRBJ2-7; 8 bases are a match to TRBD1. The CDR3 covers 15 residues. The V gene end was trimmed by 0 bases and the J gene end by 0 bases; junction bases not matched to a gene: 2. The germline V gene has CDR1 SGHKS and CDR2 YYEKEE (reference sequence). DNA of the CDR3: TGTGCCAGCAGCTTGGGACAGGGGAACTCCTACGAGCAGTACTTC. Translating it yields CASSLGQGNSYEQYF.

This clonotype was counted between two and nine times. The CDR3 spells CASSPAGDDYSNQPQHF. CDR3 nucleotide sequence: TGTGCCAGCAGCCCGGCCGGGGATGATTATAGCAATCAGCCCCAGCATTTT. The chain links TRBV9 to TRBJ1-5; D is undetermined. Per germline, CDR1 SGDLS and CDR2 YYNGEE. This CDR3 contains 17 residues. V gave up 4 bases and J gave up 0 bases, with 17 bases separating them.

The chain carries TRBV5-1 and TRBJ1-4; D unresolved. Between the trimmed V and J ends, which lost 3 bases and 7 bases, there was a span of 13 bases. The CDR3 extends over 14 amino acids. Germline assignment: CDR1 SGHRS and CDR2 YFSETQ. The CDR3 nucleotides read TGCGCCAGCAGCTCCACCGGGGAGAGTGAAAAACTGTTTTTT. Protein sequence: CASSSTGESEKLFF.

CDR3 protein: CASSLTLGSMGEKLFF. In DNA, the CDR3 is TGTGCCAGCAGCTTGACTCTGGGGTCTATGGGTGAAAAACTGTTTTTT. The V gene is TRBV7-6, the J gene TRBJ1-4; D call uncertain. V shed 3 bases and J shed 7 bases, with 18 bases lying between them. The germline gives CDR1 SGHVS, CDR2 FNYEAQ. The CDR3 is 16 amino acids.

The chain recombines TRBV10-1 with TRBJ1-3, with TRBD1 as a possible D gene (5 bases). V dropped 0 bases and J dropped 4 bases, with 10 bases sitting between them. The CDR3 covers 15 residues. Germline lookup yields CDR1 WNHNN and CDR2 SYGVQD (reference sequence). The chain's CDR3 is CASSESGRRGNTIYF. The CDR3 DNA reads as TGCGCCAGCAGTGAGTCGGGACGGAGGGGAAACACCATATATTTT.

V gene TRBV6-5 combines with J gene TRBJ2-5; 7 bases map to TRBD2. The CDR3 runs to 16 residues. V was pared by 4 bases and J by 5 bases, with 13 bases of the junction left unmatched. Germline loops: CDR1 MNHEY, CDR2 SVGAGI. This chain's CDR3 is CASSSSPGGWQETQYF. Written as DNA, the CDR3 is TGTGCCAGCAGTTCATCCCCGGGGGGATGGCAGGAGACCCAGTACTTC.

This chain uses TRBV5-1 with TRBJ2-3; TRBD2 might be the D (5 bases). V lost 0 bases to trimming and J lost 5 bases, with 16 bases between them. This CDR3 has 16 residues. Germline loops: CDR1 SGHRS, CDR2 YFSETQ. CDR3 in amino acids: CASSLAARGPGDTQYF. The CDR3 DNA reads as TGCGCCAGCAGCTTGGCCGCAAGAGGGCCGGGAGATACGCAGTATTTT.

Concerning this clonotype itself: The junction differs from germline at one of its ends, possibly a read error. This sequence joins TRBV3-1 and TRBJ1-4; a possible D gene is TRBD1 (5 bases). The CDR3 is 15 amino acids. Germline assignment: CDR1 LGHDT and CDR2 YNNKEL (reference sequence). CDR3 coding DNA: TGTGCCAACAGCCAAGGGACCACTACCCCTGAAAAACTGTTTTTT. Its translation: CANSQGTTTPEKLFF. The entire variable domain, with the rest obtained from reference TRBV3-1 and TRBJ1-4, is as follows: DTAVSQTPKYLVTQMGNDKSIKCEQNLGHDTMYWYKQDSKKFLKIMFSYNNKELIINETVPNRFSPKSPDKAHLNLHINSLELGDSAVYFCANSQGTTTPEKLFFGSGTQLSVL.

The chain recombines TRBV27 with TRBJ2-7; D gene ambiguous. Between the trimmed V and J ends, which lost 3 bases and 0 bases, there was a span of 6 bases. Per germline, CDR1 MNHEY and CDR2 SMNVEV (reference sequence). CDR3 length: 13 residues. This CDR3 is CASSLAASYEQYF. CDR3 DNA sequence: TGTGCCAGCAGTTTGGCAGCCTCCTACGAGCAGTACTTC.

The chain recombines TRBV5-1 with TRBJ2-1; 11 bases align to TRBD2. CDR1 is SGHRS and CDR2 is YFSETQ in the germline V gene. V was clipped by 0 bases and J by 9 bases; unmatched bases: 5. The CDR3 runs to 15 residues. The DNA of the CDR3 is TGCGCCAGCAGCTTGGATACTAGCGGGGGTGGTGAGCAGTTCTTC. Amino acid sequence: CASSLDTSGGGEQFF.

This CDR3 is CASSLRTGTVDEQYF. The CDR3 DNA follows: TGTGCCAGCAGCTTAAGGACAGGGACAGTCGACGAGCAGTACTTC. The rearrangement links TRBV7-9 to TRBJ2-1, with TRBD1 matching 8 bases. With the DNA end fitting TRBJ2-7 better, the J assignment may be wrong. The length of the CDR3 is 15 residues. Germline V CDR1 and CDR2: SEHNR, FQNEAQ (reference sequence).

The CDR3: CSARGRLAGGPKQWNNEQFF. DNA for the CDR3: TGCAGTGCTAGAGGTCGACTAGCGGGAGGGCCGAAACAATGGAACAATGAGCAGTTCTTC. The chain carries TRBV20-1 and TRBJ2-1; TRBD2 agrees at 14 bases. V shed 1 base and J 5 bases; nucleotides not matched to a gene: 16. The CDR3 runs 20 residues. Per germline, CDR1 DFQATT and CDR2 SNEGSKA (reference sequence).

A few counts support this clonotype. This rearrangement joins TRBV7-9 to TRBJ1-2; 7 nucleotides match TRBD1. This CDR3 comprises 12 residues. CDR1 is SEHNR, CDR2 FQNEAQ, per germline (reference sequence). After removal of 6 bases from V and 8 bases from J, the junction contained 6 bases not matched to a gene. This chain's CDR3 is CASRSGGKGYTF. CDR3 sequence (DNA): TGTGCCAGCAGGTCAGGGGGAAAAGGCTACACCTTC.

The V and J genes are TRBV6-5 and TRBJ2-5, with a tentative D call TRBD1 (6 bases). The better agreement between TRBJ2-7 and the DNA end casts doubt on the J call. This CDR3 region has 14 residues. Germline CDR1 is MNHEY and CDR2 is SVGAGI. The CDR3 DNA follows: TGTGCCAGCAGTCCGGGACATCTTCACTACGAGCAGTACTTC. It codes for CASSPGHLHYEQYF.

V gene TRBV7-2 combines with J gene TRBJ2-3; TRBD1 agrees at 10 bases. Germline V lookup: CDR1 SGHTA, CDR2 FQGNSA. This CDR3 spans 15 amino acids. V shed 3 bases, J shed 5 bases, and the junction held 5 bases outside the gene matches. The DNA for the CDR3 is TGTGCCAGCAGCTTCGGGACAGGGGAACGAGATACGCAGTATTTT. It encodes CASSFGTGERDTQYF.

With regard to this clonotype: The CDR3 ends on some other residue instead of the conserved phenylalanine or tryptophan, so this is likely a read error. The V and J genes are TRBV12-3 or TRBV12-4 and TRBJ2-1; 8 bases are shared with TRBD2. Trimming removed 5 bases from V and 8 bases from J; junction bases left unmatched: 11. This CDR3 has 15 residues. This CDR3 is CASSPRGVLGDEQFS. The CDR3 DNA is TGTGCCAGCAGTCCGCGGGGGGTTCTGGGCGATGAGCAGTTCTCC.

The chain combines TRBV27 with TRBJ2-7; possibly TRBD1 or TRBD2 for D (6 bases each). This CDR3 comprises 20 residues. V lost 2 bases, J lost 7 bases, and 33 bases lay in between. CDR1 MNHEY and CDR2 SMNVEV come from the germline V gene (reference sequence). The CDR3 DNA reads TGTGCCAGCAGTTTAGGGGCCCTAGACTCGCAGCGCAACGAGGGGGGAGAGCAGTACTTC. It specifies CASSLGALDSQRNEGGEQYF.